These 17 T cell receptor beta chains were sequenced from one sample in a study of blood T cell repertoires in COVID-19. Some clones are missing from TCRdb's copy, which holds only in-frame ones; the method was immunoSEQ multiplex PCR. The sample includes roughly 190,000 clones, 88% of them seen just once. The sequenced sample was peripheral blood. These receptors all come from a human donor in a cohort sampled during active COVID-19.

This chain joins TRBV5-1 and TRBJ1-2; TRBD1 matches at 9 bases. J was trimmed by 3 bases and V by 4 bases; bases with no gene match: 4. Germline-derived CDR1 and CDR2 are SGHRS and YFSETQ. The CDR3 sequence is 14 residues long. The CDR3 coding sequence is TGCGCCAGCAGCACGACAGGGGGAGACTATGGCTACACCTTC. Translation gives CASSTTGGDYGYTF.

The J gene is TRBJ1-1, the V gene TRBV28; 10 bases agree with TRBD1. The CDR3 runs to 15 residues. The germline V gene has CDR1 MDHEN and CDR2 SYDVKM. V shed 6 bases, J shed 0 bases, and the junction held 4 bases outside the gene matches. The DNA of the CDR3 is TGTGCCAGCAGCCGGGGACAGGGGATGAACACTGAAGCTTTCTTT. Translated, it gives CASSRGQGMNTEAFF.

This clone appeared a single time. V usage is TRBV6-5 and J usage is TRBJ1-1, with 7 bases identical to TRBD1. This CDR3 is built from 13 residues. CDR1 is MNHEY, CDR2 SVGAGI, per germline. Unmatched junction bases numbered 5, after V lost 6 bases and J lost 4 bases. The CDR3 reads CASRASGGTEAFF. CDR3 in DNA: TGTGCCAGCAGGGCTTCAGGGGGCACTGAAGCTTTCTTT.

The chain has TRBV5-1 and TRBJ2-1; 8 bases are shared with TRBD2. V lost 7 bases to trimming and J lost 7 bases; unmatched junction nucleotides: 16. The germline V gene encodes CDR1 SGHRS and CDR2 YFSETQ. The CDR3 has 16 amino acids. CDR3 nucleotides: TGCGCCAGCTGGACCGGGGGGGCCATAAGAAGTAATGAGCAGTTCTTC. This translates into CASWTGGAIRSNEQFF.

The chain carries TRBV20-1 and TRBJ2-7; maybe TRBD2 (6 bases). Germline CDR1 and CDR2: DFQATT and SNEGSKA (reference sequence). V was shortened by 3 bases and J by 3 bases, with 18 bases between the two germline ends. The CDR3 runs 15 residues. The CDR3 reads CSASPGLGGVYEQYF. CDR3 sequence (DNA): TGCAGTGCTAGTCCTGGCCTTGGCGGGGTCTACGAGCAGTACTTC.

The chain combines TRBV10-3 with TRBJ1-1; D unresolved. CDR3 length: 11 residues. Germline-derived CDR1 and CDR2 are ENHRY and SYGVKD. V lost 8 bases and J lost 2, with 6 bases in between. This chain's CDR3 is CAIGPNTEAFF. CDR3 sequence (DNA): TGTGCCATCGGGCCTAACACTGAAGCTTTCTTT.

The CDR3 reads CASTRGGLNTEAFF. The CDR3 bases are TGTGCCAGCACCCGTGGGGGGTTAAACACTGAAGCTTTCTTT. V gene TRBV28 combines with J gene TRBJ1-1, with D perhaps TRBD1 (5 bases). The CDR3 extends over 14 amino acids. The germline gives CDR1 MDHEN, CDR2 SYDVKM. Trimming took off 7 bases at V and 2 bases at J, with 14 bases between the two ends.

The sample holds many counts of this clone. V usage is TRBV18 and J usage is TRBJ1-1; 8 nucleotides align to TRBD1. From germline, CDR1 is KGHSH and CDR2 LQKENI. Trimming took 3 bases from V and 6 from J; bases not matched to a gene: 12. The length of the CDR3 is 16 residues. The CDR3 coding sequence is TGTGCCAGCTCACCCCCCCTTGACAGGGGAGTCGCTGAAGCTTTCTTT. It yields the protein CASSPPLDRGVAEAFF.

This clone was counted once. The V call is TRBV4-2, the J call TRBJ2-7; 11 bases map to TRBD2. Germline-derived CDR1 and CDR2 are LGHNA and YNFKEQ. V shed 0 bases and J 7 bases; nucleotides not matched to a gene: 2. This CDR3 is 14 amino acids long. CDR3 DNA: TGTGCCAGCAGCCAAGAGCTAGCGGGAGGTGAGCAGTACTTC. This gives the protein CASSQELAGGEQYF.

This chain uses TRBV9 with TRBJ1-6, with 9 bases identical to TRBD1. J gave up 6 bases and V 2 bases, and 12 bases lay outside the gene matches. From germline, CDR1 is SGDLS and CDR2 YYNGEE. The CDR3 runs 18 residues. The CDR3 loop is CASSVGTGPGIGNSPLHF. The CDR3 DNA reads TGTGCCAGCAGCGTCGGGACAGGGCCGGGAATTGGTAATTCACCCCTCCACTTT. The full variable domain, with the rest looked up from reference TRBV9 and TRBJ1-6, is DSGVTQTPKHLITATGQRVTLRCSPRSGDLSVYWYQQSLDQGLQFLIQYYNGEERAKGNILERFSAQQFPDLHSELNLSSLELGDSALYFCASSVGTGPGIGNSPLHFGNGTRLTVT.

The chain's CDR3 is CASSQDGTGGFYGYTF. CDR3 DNA sequence: TGCGCCAGCAGCCAAGACGGGACAGGGGGCTTCTATGGCTACACCTTC. This sequence joins TRBV4-3 and TRBJ1-2, with 12 bases aligning to TRBD1. Trimming cost V 0 bases and J 4 bases; bases outside gene matches: 3. The CDR3 has 16 residues. Germline V gene data show CDR1 as LGHNA and CDR2 as YSLEER.

The chain uses TRBV23-1 and TRBJ2-5, with TRBD1 matching over 10 bases. TRBV23-1 is placed among ORFs of uncertain function. V lost 3 bases, J lost 3 bases, and 7 bases stayed unmatched. The CDR3 loop spans 16 amino acids. The CDR3 sequence: CASSHLDRGLEETQYF. The DNA for the CDR3 is TGCGCCAGCAGTCACCTTGACAGGGGGCTAGAAGAGACCCAGTACTTC.

This clone was picked up a small number of times. This sample also contains other DNA sequences that code for the same CDR3. This chain connects TRBV14 to TRBJ2-7, with 11 nucleotides matching TRBD1. The CDR3 is 20 amino acids. In germline, CDR1 is SGHDN, CDR2 FVKESK. V dropped 1 base and J dropped 0; count of bases not matched to a gene: 14. CDR3 region: CASSQVGPRTGGVISYEQYF. CDR3 bases: TGTGCCAGCAGCCAAGTAGGCCCAAGGACAGGGGGCGTTATCTCCTACGAGCAGTACTTC.

The chain links TRBV6-6 to TRBJ2-1; 11 positions match TRBD1. This CDR3 is 16 amino acids long. CDR1 is MNHNY and CDR2 is SVGAGI in the germline V gene (reference sequence). Trimming removed 0 bases from V and 5 bases from J; junction bases left unmatched: 3. The CDR3: CASSYSWTGGNNEQFF. DNA for the CDR3: TGTGCCAGCAGTTACTCTTGGACAGGGGGCAACAATGAGCAGTTCTTC.

The rearrangement uses TRBV28 and TRBJ1-5; 7 positions match TRBD1. Per the germline V gene, CDR1 is MDHEN and CDR2 is SYDVKM. This CDR3 has 14 residues. Trimming took 6 bases from V and 2 from J; bases not matched to a gene: 4. The CDR3 bases are TGTGCCAGCAGACAGGGGCAAGGCAATCAGCCCCAGCATTTT. Amino acid sequence: CASRQGQGNQPQHF.

In this sample, this clone turned up many times. The chain uses TRBV2 and TRBJ1-2; 10 bases are a match to TRBD1. The CDR3 runs 13 residues. From germline, CDR1 is SNHLY and CDR2 FYNNEI. Trimming cost V 4 bases and J 13 bases; bases outside gene matches: 9. CDR3 protein: CASSGLDRGSPTF. In DNA, the CDR3 is TGTGCCAGCAGTGGGTTGGACAGGGGGAGTCCCACCTTC.

J is TRBJ2-2 and V is TRBV3-1 (or the pseudogene TRBV3-2); 7 bases match TRBD1. Per germline, CDR1 LGHDT and CDR2 YNNKEL (reference sequence). V was pared by 2 bases and J by 4 bases, with 4 bases of the junction left unmatched. The CDR3 is made up of 15 amino acids. Here the CDR3 reads CASSQLGGGTGELFF. CDR3 sequence (DNA): TGTGCCAGCAGCCAACTAGGGGGCGGCACCGGGGAGCTGTTTTTT.